A single sample is the source of the 31 T cell receptor beta chains below, sequenced in a study of vaccination effects on CD4 cells after COVID-19. Here immunoSEQ multiplex PCR was the method, and the copy in TCRdb shows in-frame clones only, minus some. Seen here are about 14,000 clones, approximately 78% observed once, and the top ten hold 25% to 35%. Their antigen targets remain unknown. Viral peptide pool expansion of antigen-specific CD4+ T cells preceded sequencing in the ViraFEST assay. Upon completion of more than eight days in culture, CD4+ T cells were isolated. Between March and December 2020, the person had a SARS-CoV-2 infection that PCR confirmed. Vaccination of participants consisted of two doses of either the BNT162b2 or mRNA-1273 vaccine. The specimen was CD4+ T cells from PBMCs cultured with HCoV-NL63 spike peptides, collected after COVID-19 vaccination. These receptors were taken from a human donor who had a prior SARS-CoV-2 infection.

J is TRBJ2-2 and V is TRBV11-3; TRBD1 is a possible D gene (6 bases). Trimming left V 1 base short and J 4 bases short, with 7 bases between. This CDR3 spans 14 amino acids. Germline CDR1 and CDR2: SGHNT and YENEEA. DNA for the CDR3: TGTGCCAGCAGCTTAGCGACAGGCACCGGGGAGCTGTTTTTT. Protein sequence: CASSLATGTGELFF.

V gene TRBV3-1 (or the pseudogene TRBV3-2) combines with J gene TRBJ1-6; a weak D match, TRBD1 (6 bases). Germline CDR1 is LGHDT and CDR2 is YNNKEL (reference sequence). CDR3 length: 16 residues. Trimming shortened V by 4 bases and J by 9 bases, and 19 bases separated the two germline ends. The CDR3 nucleotides read TGTGCCAGCAGCCTAAACAGGGAATCTCGGGTTTCACCCCTCCACTTT. Amino acid sequence: CASSLNRESRVSPLHF.

This rearrangement joins TRBV12-3 or TRBV12-4 to TRBJ2-2, with D perhaps given as TRBD1 or TRBD2 (5 bases each). Deletions cut 6 bases from V and 6 bases from J, with 11 bases between. This CDR3 comprises 13 residues. The CDR3 DNA reads TGTGCCAGCAGACCGGGGCAGCCCGGGGAGCTGTTTTTT. Translating gives CASRPGQPGELFF.

This clone was recorded once. CDR3 DNA sequence: TGTGCCAGCAGTTACTTGTTGGGGCTAGCCAAAAACATTCAGTACTTC. Translating gives CASSYLLGLAKNIQYF. The chain employs TRBV6-6 and TRBJ2-4; weak D call: TRBD1 (5 bases). With 1 base removed from V and 0 bases from J, the gap between germline ends came to 10 bases. This CDR3 spans 16 amino acids. CDR1 is MNHNY, CDR2 SVGAGI, per germline (reference sequence).

The J gene is TRBJ2-1, the V gene TRBV28, with 9 positions matching TRBD1. The germline V gene encodes CDR1 MDHEN and CDR2 SYDVKM. The CDR3 length is 12 residues. Losses at the gene ends were 7 bases for V and 8 bases for J; bases not matched to a gene: 3. For the CDR3, the DNA is TGTGCCAGCAAGGGACAGGGCCATGAGCAGTTCTTC. Translating it yields CASKGQGHEQFF.

The table lists this clone with a few counts. This chain joins TRBV15 and TRBJ2-5, with 7 bases fitting TRBD2. Germline V gene lookup returns CDR1 LNHNV and CDR2 YYDKDF (reference sequence). Trimming removed 5 bases from V and 2 bases from J; junction bases left unmatched: 5. This CDR3 has 14 amino acids. In nucleotides, the CDR3 is TGTGCCACCAGCGGGGACTATACTCAAGAGACCCAGTACTTC. Translating it yields CATSGDYTQETQYF.

The chain carries TRBV2 and TRBJ2-3, with 9 nucleotides matching TRBD1. The germline V gene encodes CDR1 SNHLY and CDR2 FYNNEI. The trim removed 10 bases at V and 4 bases at J, leaving 9 bases unmatched. The CDR3 consists of 14 residues. CDR3 nucleotides: TGTGCCACTACCCCCGGGACAGGGTCAGATACGCAGTATTTT. Translated, it gives CATTPGTGSDTQYF.

This chain links TRBV9 with TRBJ1-4, with a tentative D call TRBD1 (5 bases). The CDR3 sequence is 15 residues long. V was shortened by 2 bases and J by 6 bases, with 14 bases between the two germline ends. The germline gives CDR1 SGDLS, CDR2 YYNGEE. In DNA, the CDR3 is TGTGCCAGCAGCGTGGCGGGGGAAATCGATGAAAAACTGTTTTTT. It encodes CASSVAGEIDEKLFF. Drawing the rest from reference TRBV9 and TRBJ1-4, the complete variable domain is DSGVTQTPKHLITATGQRVTLRCSPRSGDLSVYWYQQSLDQGLQFLIQYYNGEERAKGNILERFSAQQFPDLHSELNLSSLELGDSALYFCASSVAGEIDEKLFFGSGTQLSVL.

This chain links TRBV28 with TRBJ1-1; a weak D match, TRBD1 (6 bases). From germline, CDR1 is MDHEN and CDR2 SYDVKM. V lost 6 bases to trimming and J lost 7 bases, with 15 bases between them. The length of the CDR3 is 13 residues. As DNA, the CDR3 is TGTGCCAGCAGCCGTGAACAGGGCCTTGAAGCTTTCTTT. Protein: CASSREQGLEAFF.

This clone was seen a handful of times. The rearrangement links TRBV7-9 to TRBJ2-5; TRBD1 matches 7 bases. The CDR3 contains 16 residues. V trimming: 3 bases; J trimming: 1 base; junction bases outside the gene matches: 8. Germline lookup yields CDR1 SEHNR and CDR2 FQNEAQ (reference sequence). For the CDR3, the DNA is TGTGCCAGCAGCTTCTATGTTTCAGGGGGCCAAGAGACCCAGTACTTC. The encoded protein is CASSFYVSGGQETQYF.

This clone showed up just once. CDR3 coding DNA: TGTGCCAGTAGTAGGATGAGAGGGGGCGCGATAAGTCAGCCCCAGCATTTT. Its protein product is CASSRMRGGAISQPQHF. This rearrangement joins TRBV19 to TRBJ1-5; 7 bases map to TRBD1. V lost 4 bases to trimming and J lost 6 bases; unmatched junction nucleotides: 15. There are 17 residues in the CDR3. Per the germline V gene, CDR1 is LNHDA and CDR2 is SQIVND (reference sequence). Looking up the rest from reference TRBV19 and TRBJ1-5 gives the full variable domain: DGGITQSPKYLFRKEGQNVTLSCEQNLNHDAMYWYRQDPGQGLRLIYYSQIVNDFQKGDIAEGYSVSREKKESFPLTVTSAQKNPTAFYLCASSRMRGGAISQPQHFGDGTRLSIL.

This clone appeared a few times. J is TRBJ2-1 and V is TRBV9, with 13 bases aligning to TRBD2. This CDR3 spans 16 amino acids. The germline V gene has CDR1 SGDLS and CDR2 YYNGEE. The V segment lost 0 bases and the J segment 10 bases; nucleotides outside the gene matches: 7. The CDR3 is CASSVELAGGGREQFF. The CDR3 DNA sequence: TGTGCCAGCAGCGTAGAACTAGCGGGAGGGGGTCGCGAGCAGTTCTTC. The whole variable domain, remainder taken from reference TRBV9 and TRBJ2-1, is DSGVTQTPKHLITATGQRVTLRCSPRSGDLSVYWYQQSLDQGLQFLIQYYNGEERAKGNILERFSAQQFPDLHSELNLSSLELGDSALYFCASSVELAGGGREQFFGPGTRLTVL.

This chain joins TRBV5-1 and TRBJ2-5, with unresolved D. This CDR3 has 14 residues. Germline V gives CDR1 SGHRS, CDR2 YFSETQ. V gave up 4 bases and J gave up 4 bases, with 14 bases separating them. The CDR3 reads CASSQSIGRETQYF. The CDR3 nucleotides read TGCGCCAGCAGCCAGAGTATCGGCAGAGAGACCCAGTACTTC.

This chain uses TRBV5-1 with TRBJ2-5, with D hard to call. CDR1 and CDR2 (germline): SGHRS, YFSETQ. There are 13 residues in the CDR3. V lost 3 bases and J 1 base, leaving 7 bases between the germline ends. The CDR3 sequence is CASSSAPQETQYF. Here the CDR3 DNA reads TGCGCCAGCAGCTCCGCCCCCCAAGAGACCCAGTACTTC.

The chain joins TRBV9 to TRBJ1-2; D is unclear. CDR3 length: 14 residues. Germline CDR1 is SGDLS and CDR2 is YYNGEE. Trimming took 4 bases from V and 5 from J, leaving 15 bases between them. CDR3 in amino acids: CASSSPSVGYGYTF. The CDR3 nucleotides read TGTGCCAGCAGCTCCCCCTCAGTGGGGTATGGCTACACCTTC.

The chain carries TRBV5-4 and TRBJ1-1; TRBD1 agrees at 7 bases. The length of the CDR3 is 15 residues. The junction had 8 bases not matched to a gene; V was cut back by 4 bases and J by 2 bases. Germline V gene lookup returns CDR1 SGHNT and CDR2 YYREEE (reference sequence). Written as DNA, the CDR3 is TGTGCCAGCAGCGACGGTGCAGGGGGAAACACTGAAGCTTTCTTT. This gives the protein CASSDGAGGNTEAFF.

This clone was recorded once. V and J are TRBV19 and TRBJ2-1; D uncertain. In germline, CDR1 is LNHDA, CDR2 SQIVND (reference sequence). Trimming pared 3 bases from V and 3 bases from J, leaving 15 bases between. The CDR3 runs to 16 residues. The CDR3 region has the DNA TGTGCCAGTAGTATCTATCTCCTTGGCCGCTACAATGAGCAGTTCTTC. Residues: CASSIYLLGRYNEQFF. The full variable domain, with the rest looked up from reference TRBV19 and TRBJ2-1, is DGGITQSPKYLFRKEGQNVTLSCEQNLNHDAMYWYRQDPGQGLRLIYYSQIVNDFQKGDIAEGYSVSREKKESFPLTVTSAQKNPTAFYLCASSIYLLGRYNEQFFGPGTRLTVL.

The chain combines TRBV6-4 with TRBJ1-2; 8 bases line up with TRBD1. The CDR3 has 14 residues. Unmatched junction bases numbered 11, after V lost 8 bases and J lost 6 bases. Germline V gene lookup returns CDR1 MRHNA and CDR2 SNTAGT. The CDR3 region is CASYIPGQVDGYTF. The CDR3 DNA reads TGTGCCAGCTACATCCCGGGACAGGTGGATGGCTACACCTTC.

The V gene is TRBV4-2, the J gene TRBJ2-7; the match to TRBD1 covers 10 bases. Germline-derived CDR1 and CDR2 are LGHNA and YNFKEQ. V was clipped by 2 bases and J by 3 bases; unmatched bases: 4. The CDR3 consists of 15 residues. The CDR3 DNA is TGTGCCAGCAGCCAATGGACAGGGGGAGTCTACGAGCAGTACTTC. This sequence encodes CASSQWTGGVYEQYF.

This clone came up a few times. At one end, the junction sequence differs from germline, possibly due to a read error. This chain connects TRBV7-7 to TRBJ2-5, with 7 bases that match TRBD1. Germline V gives CDR1 SSHAT, CDR2 FNYEAQ (reference sequence). The length of the CDR3 is 13 residues. The CDR3 loop is CASSDRAQETQYF. CDR3 coding DNA: TGTGCTAGCAGCGACAGGGCCCAAGAGACCCAGTACTTC.

The rearrangement links TRBV19 to TRBJ1-2; D uncertain. The CDR3 runs 14 residues. V dropped 1 base and J dropped 2 bases, with 8 bases sitting between them. CDR1 LNHDA and CDR2 SQIVND come from the germline V gene (reference sequence). The CDR3 sequence is CASSIGLQNYGYTF. The CDR3 coding sequence is TGTGCCAGTAGTATAGGTTTGCAGAACTATGGCTACACCTTC. The full variable domain, in which reference TRBV19 and TRBJ1-2 provide the parts outside the CDR3, is DGGITQSPKYLFRKEGQNVTLSCEQNLNHDAMYWYRQDPGQGLRLIYYSQIVNDFQKGDIAEGYSVSREKKESFPLTVTSAQKNPTAFYLCASSIGLQNYGYTFGSGTRLTVV.

This clone appeared once. V and J are TRBV19 and TRBJ2-6; D not resolved. This CDR3 spans 16 amino acids. Trimming removed 5 bases from V and 0 bases from J, with 11 bases in between. Germline V gives CDR1 LNHDA, CDR2 SQIVND (reference sequence). The CDR3, as DNA: TGTGCCAGTAGTGGGCAAGGCCTCTCTGGGGCCAACGTCCTGACTTTC. Translating gives CASSGQGLSGANVLTF.

By its share, this clone is medium-sized. The genes are TRBV30 and TRBJ2-7; D ambiguous. This CDR3 spans 13 amino acids. V lost 0 bases, J lost 0 bases, and 6 bases lay in between. The V gene's germline CDR1 is GTSNPN and CDR2 SVGIG (reference sequence). CDR3 nucleotides: TGTGCCTGGAGTGTGACATTCTCCTACGAGCAGTACTTC. Translation gives CAWSVTFSYEQYF.

This clone was seen a few times. This chain joins TRBV4-1 and TRBJ1-1, with a tentative D call TRBD1 (6 bases). Trimming cost V 3 bases and J 5 bases, with 13 bases left between them. Germline lookup yields CDR1 MGHRA and CDR2 YSYEKL. The CDR3 spans 14 residues. DNA for the CDR3: TGCGCCAGCAGCCATCCCCAGGGGTGGACTGAAGCTTTCTTT. The encoded protein is CASSHPQGWTEAFF.

The chain uses TRBV12-3 or TRBV12-4 and TRBJ1-2; D is uncertain. The CDR3 is 13 residues long. Trimming took 0 bases from V and 7 from J, leaving 9 bases between them. This CDR3 is CASSLALTAGYTF. CDR3 coding DNA: TGTGCCAGCAGTTTAGCGCTCACAGCTGGCTACACCTTC.

The rearrangement joins TRBV19 to TRBJ1-2; D perhaps matches TRBD1 (5 bases). Germline CDR1 LNHDA, CDR2 SQIVND (reference sequence). The CDR3 is 16 amino acids. V was trimmed by 3 bases and J by 3 bases, leaving 17 bases between them. The CDR3 DNA follows: TGTGCCAGTAGTATTTTAGGGGCTTTAACTCACTATGGCTACACCTTC. The encoded protein is CASSILGALTHYGYTF.

CDR3 DNA sequence: TGCGCCAGCAGCCAGCCCGACAGGATAGTGAAGACCCAGTACTTC. Translation gives CASSQPDRIVKTQYF. This sequence joins TRBV5-1 and TRBJ2-5, with D perhaps TRBD1 (6 bases). Trimming cost V 4 bases and J 6 bases, with 19 bases left between them. Germline V gene lookup returns CDR1 SGHRS and CDR2 YFSETQ. The CDR3 runs to 15 residues.

This chain joins TRBV15 and TRBJ2-5; D gene unclear. CDR3 size: 12 residues. V was clipped by 1 base and J by 5 bases, with 5 bases between them. In germline, CDR1 is LNHNV, CDR2 YYDKDF (reference sequence). CDR3 in amino acids: CATSRGYETQYF. The DNA of the CDR3 is TGTGCCACCAGCAGAGGGTATGAGACCCAGTACTTC.

The chain couples TRBV6-2 or TRBV6-3 to TRBJ1-1; 7 bases are shared with TRBD1. Germline V CDR1 and CDR2: MNHEY, SVGEGT. After removal of 5 bases from V and 7 bases from J, the junction contained 13 bases not matched to a gene. The length of the CDR3 is 15 residues. CDR3 bases: TGTGCCAGCAGTCGCACTCCCACAGGGGACTTTGAAGCTTTCTTT. Translated, it gives CASSRTPTGDFEAFF.

This sequence joins TRBV6-5 and TRBJ2-7; 10 bases match TRBD1. Germline V gene sequence: CDR1 MNHEY, CDR2 SVGAGI. Trimming cost V 8 bases and J 2 bases; bases outside gene matches: 6. The CDR3 length is 14 residues. CDR3 protein: CASFSGTGAYEQYF. The CDR3 DNA is TGTGCCAGCTTTTCCGGGACAGGGGCCTACGAGCAGTACTTC.

The rearrangement links TRBV2 to TRBJ1-4; 8 positions agree with TRBD1. The J segment lost 3 bases and the V segment lost 5 bases, leaving 14 bases of the junction unmatched. Germline values: CDR1 SNHLY, CDR2 FYNNEI. The CDR3 is 18 residues long. The CDR3: CASSIRRTGYGPNEKLFF. Here the CDR3 DNA reads TGTGCCAGCAGTATTCGACGGACAGGGTACGGTCCTAATGAAAAACTGTTTTTT.